This T cell receptor (beta chain) is drawn from a study of blood T cell repertoires in COVID-19. Study at large: The study drew acute and convalescent COVID-19 samples from the United States, Italy and Spain. The cDNA or gDNA used as material had been derived from T cells, B-cell-depleted T cells, or PBMCs.

Per the study methods: Using reference gene primer amplification, nucleated cell counts were estimated. Method: immunoSEQ multiplex PCR; TCRdb's copy keeps in-frame clones and lacks some. V and J calls and clone size are given by that table; D and trimming were obtained from the DNA. The table has about 88,000 clones, nearly 90% seen once. Sequenced input: peripheral blood. The clonotype was recovered from an elderly woman with acute or convalescent COVID-19.

The chain's CDR3 is CASSVLSGLASSSYNEQFF. The DNA for the CDR3 is TGTGCCAGCAGCGTTCTATCCGGACTAGCTTCCAGCTCCTACAATGAGCAGTTCTTC. The chain carries TRBV9 and TRBJ2-1; 8 bases are shared with TRBD2. The V and J ends lost 2 bases and 0 bases, in that order; junction bases with no gene match: 13. The CDR3 consists of 19 residues. Germline V gene data show CDR1 as SGDLS and CDR2 as YYNGEE.